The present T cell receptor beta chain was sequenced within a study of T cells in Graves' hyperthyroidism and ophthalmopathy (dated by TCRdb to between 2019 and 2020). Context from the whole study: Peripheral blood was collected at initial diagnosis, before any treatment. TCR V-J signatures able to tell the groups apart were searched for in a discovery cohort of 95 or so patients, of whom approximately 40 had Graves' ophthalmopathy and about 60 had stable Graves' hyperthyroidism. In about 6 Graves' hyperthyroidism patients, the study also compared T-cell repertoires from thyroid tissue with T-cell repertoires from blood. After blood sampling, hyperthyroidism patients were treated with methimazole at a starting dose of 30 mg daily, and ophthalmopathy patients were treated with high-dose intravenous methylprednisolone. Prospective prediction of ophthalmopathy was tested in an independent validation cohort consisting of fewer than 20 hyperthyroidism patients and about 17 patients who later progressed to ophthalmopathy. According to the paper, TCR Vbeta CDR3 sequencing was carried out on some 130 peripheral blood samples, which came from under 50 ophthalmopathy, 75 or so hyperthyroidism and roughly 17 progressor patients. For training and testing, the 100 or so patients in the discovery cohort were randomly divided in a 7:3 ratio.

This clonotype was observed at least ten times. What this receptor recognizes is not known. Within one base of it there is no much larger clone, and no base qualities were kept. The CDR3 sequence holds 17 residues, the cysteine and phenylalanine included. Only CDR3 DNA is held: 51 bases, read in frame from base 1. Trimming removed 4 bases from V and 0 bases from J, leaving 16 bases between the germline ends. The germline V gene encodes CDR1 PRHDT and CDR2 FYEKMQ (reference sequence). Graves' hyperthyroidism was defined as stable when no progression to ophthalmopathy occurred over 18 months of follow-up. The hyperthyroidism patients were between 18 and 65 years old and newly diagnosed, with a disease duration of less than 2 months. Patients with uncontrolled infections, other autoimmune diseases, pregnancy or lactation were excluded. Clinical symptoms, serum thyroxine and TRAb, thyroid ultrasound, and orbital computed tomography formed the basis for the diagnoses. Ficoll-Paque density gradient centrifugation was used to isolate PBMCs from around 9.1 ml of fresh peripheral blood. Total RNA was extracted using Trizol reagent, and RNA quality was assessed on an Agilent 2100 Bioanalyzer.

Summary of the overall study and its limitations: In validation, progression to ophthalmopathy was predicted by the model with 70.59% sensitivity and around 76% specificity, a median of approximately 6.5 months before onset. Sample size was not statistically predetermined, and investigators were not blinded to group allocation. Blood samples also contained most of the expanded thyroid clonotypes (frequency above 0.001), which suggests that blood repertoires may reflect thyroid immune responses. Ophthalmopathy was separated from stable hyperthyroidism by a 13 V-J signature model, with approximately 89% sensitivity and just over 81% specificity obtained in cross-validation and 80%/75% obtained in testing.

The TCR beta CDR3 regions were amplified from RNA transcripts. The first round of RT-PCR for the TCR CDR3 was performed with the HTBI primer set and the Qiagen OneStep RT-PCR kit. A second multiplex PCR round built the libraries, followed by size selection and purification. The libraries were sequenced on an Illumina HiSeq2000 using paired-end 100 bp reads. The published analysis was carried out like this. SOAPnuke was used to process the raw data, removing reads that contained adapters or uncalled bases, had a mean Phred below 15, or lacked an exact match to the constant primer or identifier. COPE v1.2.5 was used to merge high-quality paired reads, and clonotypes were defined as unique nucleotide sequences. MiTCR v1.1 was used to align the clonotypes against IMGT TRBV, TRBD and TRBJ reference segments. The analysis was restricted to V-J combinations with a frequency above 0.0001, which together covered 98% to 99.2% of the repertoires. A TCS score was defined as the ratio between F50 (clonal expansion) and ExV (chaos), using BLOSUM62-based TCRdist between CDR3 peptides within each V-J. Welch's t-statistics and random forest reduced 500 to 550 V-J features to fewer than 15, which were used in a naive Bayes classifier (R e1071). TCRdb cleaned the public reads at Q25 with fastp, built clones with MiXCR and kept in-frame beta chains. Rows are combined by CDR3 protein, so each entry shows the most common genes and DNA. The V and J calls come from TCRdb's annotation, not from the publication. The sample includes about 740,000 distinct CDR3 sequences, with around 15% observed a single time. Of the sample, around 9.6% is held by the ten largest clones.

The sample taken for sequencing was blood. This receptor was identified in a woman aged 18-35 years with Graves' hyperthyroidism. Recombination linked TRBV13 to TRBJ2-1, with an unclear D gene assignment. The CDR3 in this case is CASSSLSAPGSYNEQFF. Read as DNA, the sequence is TGTGCCAGCAGCTCTCTGTCAGCACCGGGCTCCTACAATGAGCAGTTCTTC.